This T cell receptor (beta chain) is from a study of blood T cell repertoires in COVID-19 (dated by TCRdb to the early 2020s). Context from the whole study: The collaborator samples originated in the United States, Italy and Spain and spanned the acute and convalescent phases of COVID-19. The repertoires were released in a freely available public database intended as a resource for research on the immune response to SARS-CoV-2. Samples were obtained from the ongoing ImmuneRACE study (first 160 participants) and from some 1,300 subjects provided by 6 global collaborators. The dataset comprised deeply sampled blood TCRbeta repertoires from subjects exposed to, actively infected with, or recovered from COVID-19. Sample metadata almost always included a de-identified subject ID, COVID-19 status, age in years and sex. Where available, HLA class I and class II types were taken from metadata supplied by the sample provider and were not determined by assay-based typing. The prospective study material was composed of cDNA or gDNA derived from T cells, B-cell-depleted T cells, or PBMCs.

TCRbeta CDR3 regions were amplified from genomic DNA by means of the immunoSEQ Assay, a bias-controlled multiplex PCR. The paper's processing steps were these. The number of nucleated cells in each sample was estimated from the amplification of reference gene primers within the assay. To quantify the absolute abundance of each unique TCRbeta CDR3 rearrangement, sequence reads were collapsed and filtered. For each sample, productive Simpson clonality was calculated as the square root of Simpson's diversity index over productive rearrangements. TCRdb carries this immuneACCESS record with in-frame sequences only. Its versions omit some clonotypes, under half of them owing to an unresolved V gene in the studies checked, with the rest unexplained. The D gene and trimming were derived from the DNA, and the V and J assignments and clone size from that table. Counted in this sample were some 200,000 clones; around 92% of them appeared once. In total, the top ten clones hold 0.95% to 1.5% of the sample.

CDR1 and CDR2 are drawn from the germline V gene (reference sequence): SEHNR, FQNEAQ. V has 5 bases trimmed and J has 2 bases trimmed; junction bases matching no gene number 3. From the cysteine up to the phenylalanine, the CDR3 has a length of 15 residues. The kept DNA is CDR3 alone, 45 bases in frame from the first base. What the study reported, not specific to this receptor: The quantity of clinical and demographic metadata differed by source and by participant and was supplied without curation.

In the case of this clone: Its antigen is not yet known. Base qualities are not at hand, and no much larger clone is one base apart.

Collaborating institutions collected whole blood in K2EDTA tubes following their own protocols. Collaborator samples were shipped for TCRbeta analysis as frozen whole blood, isolated PBMCs, or DNA extracted from either sample type. The sequence is built from TRBV7-9 and TRBJ1-3; a stretch of 10 junction bases matches TRBD1. The clonotype originates from a man aged 25 to 40 with acute or convalescent COVID-19. The source material was peripheral blood. In nucleotide form, the sequence is TGTGCCAGCAGCGACGGGACAGGGGCTGGAAACACCATATATTTT. Its amino acids are CASSDGTGAGNTIYF.